This T cell receptor beta chain was identified in a study of cytomegalovirus exposure and HLA in healthy donors. The study, taken as a whole, reports: It was 150 to 200 TCR beta chains that were listed as cytomegalovirus-associated.

This clone came up a few times. The antigen is not known. The table came from immunoSEQ multiplex PCR; TCRdb's copy has only in-frame clones and leaves some out. The data contain 99,000 or so clones, around 87% of them singletons. The CDR3 runs 13 residues. Trimming removed 7 bases from V and 4 bases from J; junction bases left unmatched: 6. CDR1 is ENHRY, CDR2 SYGVKD, per germline. This rearrangement joins TRBV10-3 to TRBJ2-5, with 7 bases identical to TRBD2. This sequence originates from a woman between 18 and 30 years old in good health and CMV-seropositive. Sample: PBMCs. DNA of the CDR3: TGTGCCATCAAGGGTACTAGCGCAGAGACCCAGTACTTC. Encoded protein: CAIKGTSAETQYF.